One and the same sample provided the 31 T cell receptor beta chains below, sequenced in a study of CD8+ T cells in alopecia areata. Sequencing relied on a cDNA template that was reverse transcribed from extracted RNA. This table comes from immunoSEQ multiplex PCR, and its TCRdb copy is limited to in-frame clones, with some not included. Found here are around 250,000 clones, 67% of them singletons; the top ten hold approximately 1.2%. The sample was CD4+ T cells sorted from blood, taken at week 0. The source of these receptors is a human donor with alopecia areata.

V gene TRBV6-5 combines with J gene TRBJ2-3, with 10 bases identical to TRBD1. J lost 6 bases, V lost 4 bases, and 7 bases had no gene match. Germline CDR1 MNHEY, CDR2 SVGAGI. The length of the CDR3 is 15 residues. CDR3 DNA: TGTGCCAGCAGTTTCGAAGGACAGGGGGGTGATACGCAGTATTTT. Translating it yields CASSFEGQGGDTQYF.

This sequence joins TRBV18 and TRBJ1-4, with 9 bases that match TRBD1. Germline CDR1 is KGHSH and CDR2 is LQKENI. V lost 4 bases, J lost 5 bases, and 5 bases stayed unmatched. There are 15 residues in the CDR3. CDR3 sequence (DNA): TGTGCCAGCTCACTGACCGGGACAGGGAATGAAAAACTGTTTTTT. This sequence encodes CASSLTGTGNEKLFF.

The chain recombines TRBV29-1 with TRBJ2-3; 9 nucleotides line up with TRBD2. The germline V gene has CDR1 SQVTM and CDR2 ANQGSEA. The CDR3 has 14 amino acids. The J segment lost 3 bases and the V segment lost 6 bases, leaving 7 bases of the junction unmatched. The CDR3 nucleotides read TGCAGCGTCGGGGCTAGCGGGGATACAGATACGCAGTATTTT. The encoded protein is CSVGASGDTDTQYF.

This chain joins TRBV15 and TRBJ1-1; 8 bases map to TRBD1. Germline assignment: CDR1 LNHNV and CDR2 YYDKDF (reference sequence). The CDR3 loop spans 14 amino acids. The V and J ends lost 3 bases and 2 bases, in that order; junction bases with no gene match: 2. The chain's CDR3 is CATSSRGLNTEAFF. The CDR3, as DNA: TGTGCCACCAGCAGCAGGGGGCTTAACACTGAAGCTTTCTTT.

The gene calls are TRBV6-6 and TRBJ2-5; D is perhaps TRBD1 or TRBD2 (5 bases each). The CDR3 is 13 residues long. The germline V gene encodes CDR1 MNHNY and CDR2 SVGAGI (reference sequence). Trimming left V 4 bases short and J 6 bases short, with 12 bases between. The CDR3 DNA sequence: TGTGCCAGCAGTTCCAACCGGGACCAGACCCAGTACTTC. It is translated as CASSSNRDQTQYF.

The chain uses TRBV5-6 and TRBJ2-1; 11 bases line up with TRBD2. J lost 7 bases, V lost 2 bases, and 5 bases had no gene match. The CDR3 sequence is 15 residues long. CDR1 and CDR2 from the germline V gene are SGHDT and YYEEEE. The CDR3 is CASSFGLAGQNEQFF. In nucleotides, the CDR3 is TGTGCCAGCAGCTTCGGACTAGCGGGCCAGAATGAGCAGTTCTTC.

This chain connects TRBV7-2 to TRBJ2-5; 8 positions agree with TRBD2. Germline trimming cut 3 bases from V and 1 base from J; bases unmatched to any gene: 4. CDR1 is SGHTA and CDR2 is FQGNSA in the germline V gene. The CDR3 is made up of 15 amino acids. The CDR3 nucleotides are TGTGCCAGCAGCTTGTCGGGGGGGCCCCAAGAGACCCAGTACTTC. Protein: CASSLSGGPQETQYF.

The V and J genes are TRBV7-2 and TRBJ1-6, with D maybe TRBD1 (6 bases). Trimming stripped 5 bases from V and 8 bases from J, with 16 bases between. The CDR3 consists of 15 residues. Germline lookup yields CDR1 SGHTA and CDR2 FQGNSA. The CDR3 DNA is TGTGCCAGCAGCCTAGGACAGATCCTCTATTCACCCCTCCACTTT. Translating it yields CASSLGQILYSPLHF. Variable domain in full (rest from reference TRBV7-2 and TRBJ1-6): GAGVSQSPSNKVTEKGKDVELRCDPISGHTALYWYRQSLGQGLEFLIYFQGNSAPDKSGLPSDRFSAERTGGSVSTLTIQRTQQEDSAVYLCASSLGQILYSPLHFGNGTRLTVT.

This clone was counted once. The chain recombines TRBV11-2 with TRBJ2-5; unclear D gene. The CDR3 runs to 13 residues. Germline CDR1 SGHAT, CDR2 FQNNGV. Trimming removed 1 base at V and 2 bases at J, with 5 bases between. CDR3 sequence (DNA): TGTGCCAGCAGCTTAGGCAGGCAAGAGACCCAGTACTTC. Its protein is CASSLGRQETQYF.

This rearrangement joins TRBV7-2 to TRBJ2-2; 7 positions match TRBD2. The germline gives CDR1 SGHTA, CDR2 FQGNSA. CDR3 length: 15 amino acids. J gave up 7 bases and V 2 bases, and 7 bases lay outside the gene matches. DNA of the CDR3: TGTGCCAGCAGCTTACTTGGCGGGGGAATCGGGGAGCTGTTTTTT. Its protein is CASSLLGGGIGELFF.

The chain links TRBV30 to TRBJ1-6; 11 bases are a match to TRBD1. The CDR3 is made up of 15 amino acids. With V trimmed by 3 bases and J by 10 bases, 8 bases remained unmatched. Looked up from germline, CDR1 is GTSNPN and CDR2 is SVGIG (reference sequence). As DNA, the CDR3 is TGTGCCTGGAGCCTAACCGGGACAGGGGGATCACCCCTCCACTTT. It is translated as CAWSLTGTGGSPLHF. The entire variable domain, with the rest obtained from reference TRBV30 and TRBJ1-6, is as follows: SQTIHQWPATLVQPVGSPLSLECTVEGTSNPNLYWYRQAAGRGLQLLFYSVGIGQISSEVPQNLSASRPQDRQFILSSKKLLLSDSGFYLCAWSLTGTGGSPLHFGNGTRLTVT.

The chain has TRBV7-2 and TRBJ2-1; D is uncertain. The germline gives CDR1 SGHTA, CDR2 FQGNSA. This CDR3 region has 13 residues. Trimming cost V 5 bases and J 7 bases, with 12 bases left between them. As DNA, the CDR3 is TGTGCCAGCAGCCAATGGACCCCGAATGAGCAGTTCTTC. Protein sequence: CASSQWTPNEQFF.

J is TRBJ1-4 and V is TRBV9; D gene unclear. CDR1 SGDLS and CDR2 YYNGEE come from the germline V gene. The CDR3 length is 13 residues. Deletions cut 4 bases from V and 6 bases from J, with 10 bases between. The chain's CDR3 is CASSPSLDEKLFF. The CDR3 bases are TGTGCCAGCAGCCCTTCCCTCGATGAAAAACTGTTTTTT.

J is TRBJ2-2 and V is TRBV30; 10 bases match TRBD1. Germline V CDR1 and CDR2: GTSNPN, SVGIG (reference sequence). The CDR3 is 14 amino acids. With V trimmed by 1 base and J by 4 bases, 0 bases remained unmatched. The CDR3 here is CAWSGQGATGELFF. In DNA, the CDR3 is TGTGCCTGGAGTGGACAGGGGGCCACCGGGGAGCTGTTTTTT.

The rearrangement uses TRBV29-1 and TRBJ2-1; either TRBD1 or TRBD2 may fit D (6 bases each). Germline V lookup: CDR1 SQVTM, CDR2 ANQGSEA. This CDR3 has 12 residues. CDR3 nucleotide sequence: TGCAGTGAGGTTAGGGGGGCCCGTGAGCAGTTCTTC. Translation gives CSEVRGAREQFF.

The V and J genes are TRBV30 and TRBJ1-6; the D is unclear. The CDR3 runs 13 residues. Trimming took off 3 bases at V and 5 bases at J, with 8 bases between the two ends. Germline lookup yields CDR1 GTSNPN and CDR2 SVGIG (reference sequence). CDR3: CAWSPLDNSPLHF. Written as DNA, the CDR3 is TGTGCCTGGAGCCCCCTTGATAATTCACCCCTCCACTTT.

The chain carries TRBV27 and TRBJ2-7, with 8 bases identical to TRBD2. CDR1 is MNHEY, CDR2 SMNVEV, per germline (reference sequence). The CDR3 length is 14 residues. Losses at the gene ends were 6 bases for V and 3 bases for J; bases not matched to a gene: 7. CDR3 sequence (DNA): TGTGCCAGCAGCTACCGGGAGGGCTTCTACGAGCAGTACTTC. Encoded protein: CASSYREGFYEQYF.

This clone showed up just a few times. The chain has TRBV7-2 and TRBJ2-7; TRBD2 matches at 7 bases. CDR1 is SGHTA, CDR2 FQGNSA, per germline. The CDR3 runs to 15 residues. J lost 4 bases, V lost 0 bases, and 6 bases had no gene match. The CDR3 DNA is TGTGCCAGCAGCTTAGCGGGAGGGGCCGGGTACGAGCAGTACTTC. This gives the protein CASSLAGGAGYEQYF.

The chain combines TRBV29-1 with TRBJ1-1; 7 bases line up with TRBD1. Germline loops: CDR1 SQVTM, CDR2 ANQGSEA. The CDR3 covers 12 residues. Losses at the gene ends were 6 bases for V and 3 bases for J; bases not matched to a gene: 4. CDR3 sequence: CSVRGQYTEAFF. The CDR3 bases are TGCAGCGTAAGGGGACAGTACACTGAAGCTTTCTTT.

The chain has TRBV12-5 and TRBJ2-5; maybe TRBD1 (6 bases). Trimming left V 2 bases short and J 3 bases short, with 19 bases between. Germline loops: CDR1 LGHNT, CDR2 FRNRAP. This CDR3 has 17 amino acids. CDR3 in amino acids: CASGLSPPRDIKETQYF. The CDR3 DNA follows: TGTGCTAGTGGTTTGAGTCCCCCAAGGGACATTAAAGAGACCCAGTACTTC.

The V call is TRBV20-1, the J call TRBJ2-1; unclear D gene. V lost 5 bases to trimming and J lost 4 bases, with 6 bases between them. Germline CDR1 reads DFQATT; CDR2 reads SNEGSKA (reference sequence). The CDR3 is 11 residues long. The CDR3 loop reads CSAPRYNEQFF. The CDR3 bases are TGCAGTGCTCCACGGTACAATGAGCAGTTCTTC.

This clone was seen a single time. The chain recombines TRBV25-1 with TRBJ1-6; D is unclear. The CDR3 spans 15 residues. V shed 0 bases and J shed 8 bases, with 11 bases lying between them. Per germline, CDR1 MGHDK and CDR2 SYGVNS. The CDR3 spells CASSEYKGRDSPLHF. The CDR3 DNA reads TGTGCCAGCAGTGAATATAAAGGTCGAGATTCACCCCTCCACTTT.

The DNA for the CDR3 is TGTGCCAGTAGTAGGCGGGACAGGGGGAATGGCTACACCTTC. Its protein is CASSRRDRGNGYTF. The chain employs TRBV19 and TRBJ1-2; TRBD1 matches 11 bases. Trimming cost V 4 bases and J 6 bases; bases outside gene matches: 4. Germline CDR1 is LNHDA and CDR2 is SQIVND (reference sequence). The CDR3 length is 14 residues.

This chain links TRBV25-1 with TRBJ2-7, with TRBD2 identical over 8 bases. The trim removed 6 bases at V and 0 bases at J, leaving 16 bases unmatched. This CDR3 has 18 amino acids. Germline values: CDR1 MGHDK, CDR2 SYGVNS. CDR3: CASSVSPLAATSSYEQYF. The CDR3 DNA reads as TGTGCCAGCAGCGTCAGCCCACTAGCGGCGACGAGCTCCTACGAGCAGTACTTC.

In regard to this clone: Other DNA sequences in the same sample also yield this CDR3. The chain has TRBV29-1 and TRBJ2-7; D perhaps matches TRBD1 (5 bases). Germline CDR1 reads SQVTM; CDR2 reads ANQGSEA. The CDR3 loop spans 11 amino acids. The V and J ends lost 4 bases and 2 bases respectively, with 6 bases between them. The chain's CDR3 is CSVGQPYEQYF. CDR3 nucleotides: TGCAGCGTTGGACAGCCCTACGAGCAGTACTTC.

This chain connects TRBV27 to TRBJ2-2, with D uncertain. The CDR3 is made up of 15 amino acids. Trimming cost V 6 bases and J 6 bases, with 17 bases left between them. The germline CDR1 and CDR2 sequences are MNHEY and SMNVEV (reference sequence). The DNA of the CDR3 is TGTGCCAGCAGCAGGAGTATGACTTACGCCGGGGAGCTGTTTTTT. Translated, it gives CASSRSMTYAGELFF.

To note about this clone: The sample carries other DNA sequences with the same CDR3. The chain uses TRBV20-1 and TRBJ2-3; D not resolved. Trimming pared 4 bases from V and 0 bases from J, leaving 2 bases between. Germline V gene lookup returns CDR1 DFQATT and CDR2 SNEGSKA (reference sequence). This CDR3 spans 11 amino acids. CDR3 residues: CSATSTDTQYF. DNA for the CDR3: TGCAGTGCTACCAGCACAGATACGCAGTATTTT.

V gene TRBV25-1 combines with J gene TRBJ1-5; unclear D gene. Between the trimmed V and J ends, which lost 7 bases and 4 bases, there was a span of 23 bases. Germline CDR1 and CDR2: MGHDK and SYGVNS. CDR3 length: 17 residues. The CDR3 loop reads CASNHSGSSFKNQPQHF. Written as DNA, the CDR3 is TGTGCCAGCAACCATTCGGGGAGCTCCTTCAAGAATCAGCCCCAGCATTTT.

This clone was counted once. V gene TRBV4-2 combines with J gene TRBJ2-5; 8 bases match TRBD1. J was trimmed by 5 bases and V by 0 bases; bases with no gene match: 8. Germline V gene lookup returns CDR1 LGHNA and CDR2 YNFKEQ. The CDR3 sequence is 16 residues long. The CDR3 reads CASSQERVRGQETQYF. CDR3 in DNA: TGTGCCAGCAGCCAAGAGAGGGTCAGGGGGCAGGAGACCCAGTACTTC.

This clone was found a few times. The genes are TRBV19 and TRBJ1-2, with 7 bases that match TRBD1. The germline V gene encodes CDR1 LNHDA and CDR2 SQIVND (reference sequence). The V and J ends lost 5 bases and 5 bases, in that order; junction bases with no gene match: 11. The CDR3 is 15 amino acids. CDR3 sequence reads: CASSDHGTVRYGYTF. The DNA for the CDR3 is TGTGCCAGTAGTGATCATGGGACAGTTCGATATGGCTACACCTTC.

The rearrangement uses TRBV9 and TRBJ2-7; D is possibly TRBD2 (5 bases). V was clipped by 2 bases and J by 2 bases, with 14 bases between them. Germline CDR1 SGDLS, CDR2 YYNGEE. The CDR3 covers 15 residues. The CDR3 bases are TGTGCCAGCAGCGTCGAGGCGGGCTCAACCTACGAGCAGTACTTC. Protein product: CASSVEAGSTYEQYF.